Detailed here is one TCR beta chain. Several immunoSEQ 96-well plates shared each subset's DNA, each plate a replicate. Some 28,000 T cell genomes (about 300 ng DNA) went into each PBMC replicate. The sequenced material, unsorted PBMC DNA, was run on ten immunoSEQ deep assay plates. Measured with immunoSEQ multiplex PCR; TCRdb has only the in-frame clones, and not every one. This table holds 490,000 or so clones, about 80% found once. V lost 6 bases and J 2 bases, leaving 11 bases between the germline ends. The germline V gene encodes CDR1 MNHEY and CDR2 SMNVEV (reference sequence). The CDR3 spans 14 residues. The data were obtained in a study of shared clonotypes between healthy human individuals.

The sequenced sample was PBMCs. The source is a woman aged 40 to 50 in good health. Some clones in this sample may be carry-over from other donors' samples. The chain recombines TRBV27 with TRBJ2-1; D gene ambiguous. The CDR3 loop reads CASSWVYPYNEQFF. The CDR3 region has the DNA TGTGCCAGCAGCTGGGTGTACCCCTACAATGAGCAGTTCTTC.